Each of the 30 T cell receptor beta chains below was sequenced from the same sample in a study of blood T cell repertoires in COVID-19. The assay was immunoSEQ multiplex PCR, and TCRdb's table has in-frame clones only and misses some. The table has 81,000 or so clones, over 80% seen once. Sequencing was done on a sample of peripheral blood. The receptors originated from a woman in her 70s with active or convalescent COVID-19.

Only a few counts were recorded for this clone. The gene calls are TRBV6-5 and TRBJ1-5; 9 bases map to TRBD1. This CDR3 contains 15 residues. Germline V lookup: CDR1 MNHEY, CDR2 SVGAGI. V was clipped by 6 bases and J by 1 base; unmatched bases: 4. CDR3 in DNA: TGTGCCAGCAGCAACAGGGGGCTAAGCAATCAGCCCCAGCATTTT. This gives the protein CASSNRGLSNQPQHF.

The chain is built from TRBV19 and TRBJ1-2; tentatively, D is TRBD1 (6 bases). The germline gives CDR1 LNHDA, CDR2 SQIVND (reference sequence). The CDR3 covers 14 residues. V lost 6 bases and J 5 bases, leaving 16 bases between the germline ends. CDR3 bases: TGTGCCAGTAGAAGTGATAGGACAGATTATGGCTACACCTTC. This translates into CASRSDRTDYGYTF. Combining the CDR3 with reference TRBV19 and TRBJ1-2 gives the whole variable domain DGGITQSPKYLFRKEGQNVTLSCEQNLNHDAMYWYRQDPGQGLRLIYYSQIVNDFQKGDIAEGYSVSREKKESFPLTVTSAQKNPTAFYLCASRSDRTDYGYTFGSGTRLTVV.

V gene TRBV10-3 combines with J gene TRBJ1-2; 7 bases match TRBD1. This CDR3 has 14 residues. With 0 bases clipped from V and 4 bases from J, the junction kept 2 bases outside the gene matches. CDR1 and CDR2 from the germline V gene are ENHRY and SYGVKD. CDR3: CAISESGQIYGYTF. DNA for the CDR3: TGTGCCATCAGTGAGTCGGGACAGATCTATGGCTACACCTTC.

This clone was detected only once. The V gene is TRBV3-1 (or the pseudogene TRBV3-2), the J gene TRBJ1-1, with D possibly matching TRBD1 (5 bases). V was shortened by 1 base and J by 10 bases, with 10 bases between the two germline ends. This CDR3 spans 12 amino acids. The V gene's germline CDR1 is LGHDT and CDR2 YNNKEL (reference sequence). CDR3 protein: CASSQAQGLAFF. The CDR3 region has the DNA TGTGCCAGCAGCCAAGCCCAGGGTCTAGCTTTCTTT.

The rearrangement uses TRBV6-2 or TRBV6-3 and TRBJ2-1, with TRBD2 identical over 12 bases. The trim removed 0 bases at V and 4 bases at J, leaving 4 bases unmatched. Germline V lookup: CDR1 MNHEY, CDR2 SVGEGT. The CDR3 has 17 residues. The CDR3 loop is CASSYSPSGGVYNEQFF. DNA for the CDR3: TGTGCCAGCAGTTACTCGCCTAGCGGGGGGGTTTACAATGAGCAGTTCTTC.

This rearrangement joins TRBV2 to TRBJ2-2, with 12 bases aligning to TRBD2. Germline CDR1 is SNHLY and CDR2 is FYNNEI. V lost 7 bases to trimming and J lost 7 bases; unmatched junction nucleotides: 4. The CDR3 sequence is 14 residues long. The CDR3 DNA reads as TGTGCCAGCACCCAGACTAGCGGGGGCGGGGAGCTGTTTTTT. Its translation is CASTQTSGGGELFF.

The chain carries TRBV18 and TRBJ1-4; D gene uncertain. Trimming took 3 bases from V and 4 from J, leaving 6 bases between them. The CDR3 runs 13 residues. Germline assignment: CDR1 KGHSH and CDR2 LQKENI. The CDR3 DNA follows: TGTGCCAGCTCACCTGGACTTAATGAAAAACTGTTTTTT. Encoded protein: CASSPGLNEKLFF. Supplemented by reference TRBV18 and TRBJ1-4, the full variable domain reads NAGVMQNPRHLVRRRGQEARLRCSPMKGHSHVYWYRQLPEEGLKFMVYLQKENIIDESGMPKERFSAEFPKEGPSILRIQQVVRGDSAAYFCASSPGLNEKLFFGSGTQLSVL.

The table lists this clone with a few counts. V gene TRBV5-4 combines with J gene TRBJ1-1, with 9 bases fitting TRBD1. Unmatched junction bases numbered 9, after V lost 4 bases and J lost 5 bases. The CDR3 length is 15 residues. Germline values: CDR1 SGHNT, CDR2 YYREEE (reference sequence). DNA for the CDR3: TGTGCCAGCAGCCCGGAAACAGGGGGCAGGACTGAAGCTTTCTTT. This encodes CASSPETGGRTEAFF.

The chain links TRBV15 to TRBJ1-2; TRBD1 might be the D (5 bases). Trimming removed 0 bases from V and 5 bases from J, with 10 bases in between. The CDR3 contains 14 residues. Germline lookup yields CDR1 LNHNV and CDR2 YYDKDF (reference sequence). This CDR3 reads CATSRDPDIYGYTF. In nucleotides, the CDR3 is TGTGCCACCAGCAGAGACCCGGACATTTATGGCTACACCTTC.

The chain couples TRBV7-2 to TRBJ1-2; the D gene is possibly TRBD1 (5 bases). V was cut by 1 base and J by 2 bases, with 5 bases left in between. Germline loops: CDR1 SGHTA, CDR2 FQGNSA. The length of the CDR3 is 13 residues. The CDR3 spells CASSLGTNYGYTF. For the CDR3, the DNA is TGTGCCAGCAGCTTAGGGACAAACTATGGCTACACCTTC.

The CDR3 here is CASSYPAQVNTGELFF. CDR3 DNA sequence: TGTGCCAGCAGCTATCCCGCACAGGTGAACACCGGGGAGCTGTTTTTT. This sequence joins TRBV7-2 and TRBJ2-2, with D possibly TRBD1 on 5 matching bases. Deletions cut 4 bases from V and 1 base from J, with 13 bases between. There are 16 residues in the CDR3. The V gene's germline CDR1 is SGHTA and CDR2 FQGNSA.

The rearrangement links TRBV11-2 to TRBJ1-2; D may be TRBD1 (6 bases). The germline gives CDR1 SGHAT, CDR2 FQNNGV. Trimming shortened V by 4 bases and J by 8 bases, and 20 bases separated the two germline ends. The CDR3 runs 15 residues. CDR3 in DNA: TGTGCCAGCAGCTCCATTGCGGGGGGCTGGGGCGGCTACACCTTC. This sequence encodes CASSSIAGGWGGYTF. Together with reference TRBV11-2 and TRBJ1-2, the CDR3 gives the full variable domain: EAGVAQSPRYKIIEKRQSVAFWCNPISGHATLYWYQQILGQGPKLLIQFQNNGVVDDSQLPKDRFSAERLKGVDSTLKIQPAKLEDSAVYLCASSSIAGGWGGYTFGSGTRLTVV.

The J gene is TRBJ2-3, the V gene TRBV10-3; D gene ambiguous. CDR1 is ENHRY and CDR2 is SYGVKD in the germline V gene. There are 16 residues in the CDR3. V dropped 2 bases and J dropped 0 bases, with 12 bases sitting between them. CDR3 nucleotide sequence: TGTGCCATCAGTGAGCTCGAGCGAAAAAGCACAGATACGCAGTATTTT. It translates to CAISELERKSTDTQYF.

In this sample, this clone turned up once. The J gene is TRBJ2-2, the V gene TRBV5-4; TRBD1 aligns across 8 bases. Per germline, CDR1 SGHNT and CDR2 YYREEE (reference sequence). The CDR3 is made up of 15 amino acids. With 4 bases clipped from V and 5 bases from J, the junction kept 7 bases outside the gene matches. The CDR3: CASSARDRGTGELFF. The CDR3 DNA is TGTGCCAGCAGCGCCCGAGACAGGGGTACCGGGGAGCTGTTTTTT.

The CDR3 DNA follows: TGTGCCAGCAGCGCTCCGGGACAGGGAAAGACCCAGTACTTC. Translation gives CASSAPGQGKTQYF. The chain couples TRBV9 to TRBJ2-5; 9 nucleotides line up with TRBD1. The CDR3 loop spans 14 amino acids. V trimming: 3 bases; J trimming: 6 bases; junction bases outside the gene matches: 6. From germline, CDR1 is SGDLS and CDR2 YYNGEE.

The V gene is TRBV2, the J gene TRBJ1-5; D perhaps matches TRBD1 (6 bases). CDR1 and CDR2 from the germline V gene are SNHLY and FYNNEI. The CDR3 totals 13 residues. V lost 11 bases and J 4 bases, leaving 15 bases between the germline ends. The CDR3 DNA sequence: TGTGCCTCCCAGGGTACAGGGAATCAGCCCCAGCATTTT. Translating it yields CASQGTGNQPQHF.

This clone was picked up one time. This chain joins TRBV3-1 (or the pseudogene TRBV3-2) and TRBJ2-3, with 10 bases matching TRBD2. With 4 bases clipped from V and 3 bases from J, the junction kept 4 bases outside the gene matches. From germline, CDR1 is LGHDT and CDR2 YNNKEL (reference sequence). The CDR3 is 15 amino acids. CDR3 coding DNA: TGTGCCAGCAGCCTAGCAGCGGGAGGGACAGATACGCAGTATTTT. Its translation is CASSLAAGGTDTQYF.

The CDR3 bases are TGTGCCAGCAGCAAACAGGGCGACTATGGCTACACCTTC. Translation: CASSKQGDYGYTF. V is TRBV7-2 and J is TRBJ1-2; a weak D match, TRBD1 (6 bases). This CDR3 has 13 amino acids. CDR1 and CDR2 (germline): SGHTA, FQGNSA. The V and J ends lost 5 bases and 3 bases respectively, with 10 bases between them.

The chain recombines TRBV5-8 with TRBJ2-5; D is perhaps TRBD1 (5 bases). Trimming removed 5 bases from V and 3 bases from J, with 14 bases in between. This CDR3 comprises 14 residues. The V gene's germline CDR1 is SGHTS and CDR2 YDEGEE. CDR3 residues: CASSTTVGEETQYF. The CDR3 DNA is TGTGCCAGCAGTACGACAGTGGGTGAAGAGACCCAGTACTTC. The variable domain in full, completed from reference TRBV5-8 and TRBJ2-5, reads EAGVTQSPTHLIKTRGQQATLRCSPISGHTSVYWYQQALGLGLQFLLWYDEGEERNRGNFPPRFSGRQFPNYSSELNVNALELEDSALYLCASSTTVGEETQYFGPGTRLLVL.

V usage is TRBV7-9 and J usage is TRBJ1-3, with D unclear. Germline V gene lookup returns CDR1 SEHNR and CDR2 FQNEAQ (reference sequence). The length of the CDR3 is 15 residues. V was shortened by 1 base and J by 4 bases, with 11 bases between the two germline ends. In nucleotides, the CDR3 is TGTGCCAGCAGCTTAGGCGGAATAGCGGGAAACACCATATATTTT. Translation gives CASSLGGIAGNTIYF.

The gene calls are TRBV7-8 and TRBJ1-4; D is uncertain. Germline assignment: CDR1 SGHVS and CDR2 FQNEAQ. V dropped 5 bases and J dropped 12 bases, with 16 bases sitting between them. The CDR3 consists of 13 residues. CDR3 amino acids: CASSPGGRSELFF. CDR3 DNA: TGTGCCAGCAGCCCCGGCGGGCGGTCGGAACTGTTTTTT.

CDR3: CASSTRGGGSPDTQYF. In nucleotides, the CDR3 is TGTGCCAGTAGTACCCGGGGCGGGGGGAGTCCAGATACGCAGTATTTT. The V gene is TRBV19, the J gene TRBJ2-3; 8 bases align to TRBD2. V dropped 4 bases and J dropped 4; count of bases not matched to a gene: 10. Per germline, CDR1 LNHDA and CDR2 SQIVND (reference sequence). The CDR3 has 16 amino acids.

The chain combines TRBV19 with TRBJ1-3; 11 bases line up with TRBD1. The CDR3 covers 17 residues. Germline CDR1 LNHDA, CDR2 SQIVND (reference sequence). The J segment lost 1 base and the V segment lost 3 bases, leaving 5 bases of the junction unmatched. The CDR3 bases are TGTGCCAGTAGTATTGGGGACAGGGGGATATCTGGAAACACCATATATTTT. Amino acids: CASSIGDRGISGNTIYF.

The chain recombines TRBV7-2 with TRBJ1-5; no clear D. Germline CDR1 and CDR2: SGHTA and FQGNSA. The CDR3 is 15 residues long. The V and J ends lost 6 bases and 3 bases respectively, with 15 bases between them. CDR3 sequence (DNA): TGTGCCAGCAGAAGCGCTTTGGCCCCCAATCAGCCCCAGCATTTT. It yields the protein CASRSALAPNQPQHF. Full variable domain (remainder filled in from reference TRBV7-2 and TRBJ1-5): GAGVSQSPSNKVTEKGKDVELRCDPISGHTALYWYRQSLGQGLEFLIYFQGNSAPDKSGLPSDRFSAERTGGSVSTLTIQRTQQEDSAVYLCASRSALAPNQPQHFGDGTRLSIL.

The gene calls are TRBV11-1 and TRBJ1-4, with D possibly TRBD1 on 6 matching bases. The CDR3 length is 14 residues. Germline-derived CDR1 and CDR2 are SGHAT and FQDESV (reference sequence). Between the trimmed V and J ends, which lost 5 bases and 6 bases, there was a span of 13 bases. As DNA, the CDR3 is TGTGCCAGCAGCCGTACAGGGTTTGATGAAAAACTGTTTTTT. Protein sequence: CASSRTGFDEKLFF.

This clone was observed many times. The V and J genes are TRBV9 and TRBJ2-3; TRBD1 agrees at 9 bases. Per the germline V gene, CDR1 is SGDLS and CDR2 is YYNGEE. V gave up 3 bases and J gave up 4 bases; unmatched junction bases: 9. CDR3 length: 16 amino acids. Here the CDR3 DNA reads TGTGCCAGCAGCGCGCTGACAGGGGGTGGTGCAGATACGCAGTATTTT. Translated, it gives CASSALTGGGADTQYF.

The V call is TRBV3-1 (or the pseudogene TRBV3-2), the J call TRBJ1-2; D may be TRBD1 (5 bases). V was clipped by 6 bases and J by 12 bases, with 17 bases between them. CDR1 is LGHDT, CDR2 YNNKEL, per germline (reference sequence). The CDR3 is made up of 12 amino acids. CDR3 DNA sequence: TGTGCCAGCAGTCTCCGGGAGGGGATTCACACCTTC. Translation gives CASSLREGIHTF.

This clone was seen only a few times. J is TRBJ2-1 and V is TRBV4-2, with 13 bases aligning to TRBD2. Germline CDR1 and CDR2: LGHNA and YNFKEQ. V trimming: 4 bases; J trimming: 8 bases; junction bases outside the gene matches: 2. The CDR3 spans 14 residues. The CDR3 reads CASSLGTSGDEQFF. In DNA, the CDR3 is TGTGCCAGCAGCCTCGGGACTAGCGGGGATGAGCAGTTCTTC.

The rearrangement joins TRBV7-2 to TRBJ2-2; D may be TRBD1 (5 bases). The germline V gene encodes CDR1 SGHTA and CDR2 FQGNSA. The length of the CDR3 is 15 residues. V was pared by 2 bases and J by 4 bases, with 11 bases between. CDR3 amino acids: CASSLIGAATGELFF. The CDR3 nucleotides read TGTGCCAGCAGCTTAATAGGGGCAGCCACCGGGGAGCTGTTTTTT. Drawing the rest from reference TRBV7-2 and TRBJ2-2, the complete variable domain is GAGVSQSPSNKVTEKGKDVELRCDPISGHTALYWYRQSLGQGLEFLIYFQGNSAPDKSGLPSDRFSAERTGGSVSTLTIQRTQQEDSAVYLCASSLIGAATGELFFGEGSRLTVL.

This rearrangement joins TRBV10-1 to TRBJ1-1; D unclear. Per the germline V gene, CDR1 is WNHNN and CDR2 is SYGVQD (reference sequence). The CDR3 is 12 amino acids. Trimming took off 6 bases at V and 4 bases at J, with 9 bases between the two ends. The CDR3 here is CASSADFTEAFF. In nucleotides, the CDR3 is TGCGCCAGCAGCGCGGACTTCACTGAAGCTTTCTTT.